This entry is about one TCR beta chain. Its antigen remains unidentified. Treatment: approximately 11-day PBMC culture with coronavirus spike peptide pools or control peptides (ViraFEST assay). CD4+ T cells of the unexposed donor were collected before the COVID-19 pandemic (2011-2018). Antigen-specific T cells were expanded with peptide pools by ViraFEST, and TCRs were then sequenced. Germline-derived CDR1 and CDR2 are SGHAT and FQDESV (reference sequence). CDR3 size: 15 residues. V shed 5 bases, J shed 5 bases, and the junction held 8 bases outside the gene matches. Cultured CD4+ T cells had their DNA profiled by the Oncomine TCR Beta short-read assay. TCRdb reanalysed the PCR reads using MiXCR and keeps one entry per CDR3 protein. The sample records around 8,000 distinct CDR3 sequences, under 40% being singletons. The data are from a study of vaccination and CD4 T cells after COVID-19. Across the whole study: There were two doses of either BNT162b2 or mRNA-1273 vaccine given to participants. Overall study findings and caveats: Convalescent patients' median share of reactive clones seen only post-vaccination was about 88%.

The rearrangement uses TRBV11-1 and TRBJ2-5; 10 bases align to TRBD1. The receptor was derived from a human donor in good health. Sequenced sample: CD4+ T cells from blood, cultured in vitro. The CDR3, as DNA: TGTGCCAGCAGCATAGGGACAGGGGATCGGGAGACCCAGTACTTC. Protein: CASSIGTGDRETQYF.